Listed below are T cell receptor beta chains from one sample, sequenced in a study of cytomegalovirus exposure and HLA in healthy donors. The table came from immunoSEQ multiplex PCR; TCRdb's copy has only in-frame clones and leaves some out. In the table there are fewer than 200,000 clones, 77% of which are singletons. Specimen: PBMCs. These receptors were obtained from a man aged 25-45 years in good health and CMV-seropositive. The CDR3 runs from the conserved cysteine through the conserved F or W. Each record gives: clone size, J gene, D gene, V gene, CDR3 DNA, CDR3 protein. The D gene is left open where the match is weak. Rows may omit the clone size; those that give it use once, few, many or a size class.

- | TRBJ2-5 | TRBD1 | TRBV27 | TGTGCCAGCAGTTTAGATGACAGGGGGACCCAGTACTTC | CASSLDDRGTQYF
- | TRBJ1-6 | TRBD1 | TRBV9 | TGTGCCAGCAGCGCCTCCGGGACAGCGGGTTCACCCCTCCACTTT | CASSASGTAGSPLHF
- | TRBJ2-2 | - | TRBV27 | TGTGCCAGCAGTTTACGGAGGACCGGGGAGCTGTTTTTT | CASSLRRTGELFF
- | TRBJ2-5 | - | TRBV28 | TGTGCCAGCAGTGCCGAGAGTCACCAAGAGACCCAGTACTTC | CASSAESHQETQYF
- | TRBJ1-5 | - | TRBV21-1 | TGTGCCAGCAGCAAAGAAACAGTCAATCAGCCCCAGCATTTT | CASSKETVNQPQHF
few | TRBJ2-6 | - | TRBV28 | TGTGCCAGCAGCGTCCTAATCTCTGGGGCCAACGTCCTGACTTTC | CASSVLISGANVLTF
- | TRBJ1-6 | TRBD1 | TRBV5-4 | TGTGCCAGCAGCCCCGGACAGGGAAATTCACCCCTCCACTTT | CASSPGQGNSPLHF
- | TRBJ1-6 | - | TRBV7-2 | TGTGCCAGCAGCTTAACCCGCTTCGGAGACTCACCCCTCCACTTT | CASSLTRFGDSPLHF
- | TRBJ2-2 | TRBD1 | TRBV5-1 | TGCGCCAGCAGCTACAGGGGTGAGACCGGGGAGCTGTTTTTT | CASSYRGETGELFF
- | TRBJ1-2 | TRBD1 | TRBV7-2 | TGTGCCAGCAGCCCACCGGGCAGGGGGCGCGATGGCTACACCTTC | CASSPPGRGRDGYTF
- | TRBJ2-3 | - | TRBV9 | TGTGCCAGCAGCCCGGTGGAGGGGGATACGCAGTATTTT | CASSPVEGDTQYF
few | TRBJ2-5 | - | TRBV6-6 | TGTGCCACCAGGGGAGGGGAGACCCAGTACTTC | CATRGGETQYF
once | TRBJ2-7 | TRBD1 | TRBV7-6 | TGTGCCAGCAGCTTCGGGACAGCCTACGAGCAGTACTTC | CASSFGTAYEQYF
few | TRBJ2-7 | TRBD2 | TRBV27 | TGTGCCAGCAGTCGCCGGGGCGGGGGGACCTACGAGCAGTACTTC | CASSRRGGGTYEQYF
- | TRBJ1-2 | TRBD1 | TRBV28 | TGTGCCAGCGCCGACAGGGTCGGCTACACCTTC | CASADRVGYTF
- | TRBJ1-1 | - | TRBV30 | TGTGCCTGGAGTCCTATCGGCACTGAAGCTTTCTTT | CAWSPIGTEAFF
once | TRBJ2-7 | TRBD2 | TRBV7-3 | TGTGCCAGCAGCGCCGGGGGGGCGAGCGAGCAGTACTTC | CASSAGGASEQYF
- | TRBJ2-7 | TRBD2 | TRBV28 | TGTGCCAGCAGTTTGGGAGGGGCGGTATACGAGCAGTACTTC | CASSLGGAVYEQYF
- | TRBJ2-5 | - | TRBV28 | TGTGCCAGCAGTTTACGGCCCTCTAGCTTTACCAATCAAGAGACCCAGTACTTC | CASSLRPSSFTNQETQYF
- | TRBJ2-4 | - | TRBV7-9 | TGTGCCAGCAGCTTAGGAGAGGGGGGGGACATTCAGTACTTC | CASSLGEGGDIQYF
once | TRBJ2-3 | TRBD2 | TRBV27 | TGTGCCAGCAGACCGCTTGCGGGGGGTTTAGATACGCAGTATTTT | CASRPLAGGLDTQYF
once | TRBJ2-1 | - | TRBV5-1 | TGCGCCAGCAGCCCTGGACAGACCTACTCCTACAATGAGCAGTTCTTC | CASSPGQTYSYNEQFF
- | TRBJ2-5 | TRBD2 | TRBV2 | TGTGCCAGCAGTGAAAGAGCGGGGGGCGGGTACCAAGAGACCCAGTACTTC | CASSERAGGGYQETQYF
- | TRBJ2-1 | TRBD1 | TRBV5-1 | TGCGCCAGCAGCCCCCGGGACAGGGACAATGAGCAGTTCTTC | CASSPRDRDNEQFF
- | TRBJ2-4 | - | TRBV5-6 | TGTGCCAGCAGCTTGGGCGGGGGCGTCTTTGCCAAAAACATTCAGTACTTC | CASSLGGGVFAKNIQYF
once | TRBJ2-3 | TRBD2 | TRBV9 | TGTGCCAGCAGCGTCCGGACTAGCGCAGATACGCAGTATTTT | CASSVRTSADTQYF
once | TRBJ2-3 | TRBD1 | TRBV5-1 | TGCGCCAGCAGCTTGAGATCTGGGGGACAGGGGCAGATGTGGACAGATACGCAGTATTTT | CASSLRSGGQGQMWTDTQYF
- | TRBJ2-1 | - | TRBV7-9 | TGTGCCAGCAGCTTATTTAGGGGGTACAATGAGCAGTTCTTC | CASSLFRGYNEQFF
- | TRBJ2-7 | TRBD1 | TRBV5-4 | TGTGCCAGCAGCCTTCCGGGACAGGGGGCTAGCGAGCAGTACTTC | CASSLPGQGASEQYF
- | TRBJ1-2 | TRBD1 | TRBV5-1 | TGCGCCAGCAGCTTAGGGGACAGCCTCTATGGCTACACCTTC | CASSLGDSLYGYTF
- | TRBJ2-7 | - | TRBV11-3 | TGTGCCAGCAGCTTAGGTTCGACAGGTTATGAGCAGTACTTC | CASSLGSTGYEQYF
- | TRBJ2-7 | TRBD2 | TRBV9 | TGTGCCAGCAGCGTGAGCGGGGGTTGGTACGAGCAGTACTTC | CASSVSGGWYEQYF
- | TRBJ1-2 | - | TRBV11-2 | TGTGCCAGCAGCTTAAGGGGCTATGGCTACACCTTC | CASSLRGYGYTF
- | TRBJ1-5 | TRBD1 | TRBV7-2 | TGTGCCAGCAGCTTAGGTCGACAGGGGGCCGGTCAGCCCCAGCATTTT | CASSLGRQGAGQPQHF
- | TRBJ2-7 | - | TRBV6-1 | TGTGCCAGCAGTGAAAGGGGATACGAGCAGTACTTC | CASSERGYEQYF
- | TRBJ2-7 | - | TRBV7-9 | TGTGCCAGCAGGGCGGCAGGGCATTACGAGCAGTACTTC | CASRAAGHYEQYF
- | TRBJ1-4 | - | TRBV15 | TGTGCCACCAGCAGGCCCAGGGGAGAAAAACTGTTTTTT | CATSRPRGEKLFF
- | TRBJ2-7 | TRBD1 | TRBV7-6 | TGTGCCAGCAGCTCACCCCGGGACAGGGGCTACGAGCAGTACTTC | CASSSPRDRGYEQYF
- | TRBJ2-3 | - | TRBV25-1 | TGTGCCAGCAGTGAATGGCAGGCAGATACGCAGTATTTT | CASSEWQADTQYF
- | TRBJ2-1 | TRBD2 | TRBV2 | TGTGCCAGCTTAGTCGGGACTAGCGGGGACAATGAGCAGTTCTTC | CASLVGTSGDNEQFF
- | TRBJ1-5 | TRBD1 | TRBV5-6 | TGTGCCAGCAGCTTGGCCGGACAGGGGACTCAGCCCCAGCATTTT | CASSLAGQGTQPQHF
- | TRBJ2-1 | TRBD1 | TRBV2 | TGTGCCAGCAGACAGGGGGCCCGCAATGAGCAGTTCTTC | CASRQGARNEQFF
- | TRBJ2-7 | TRBD1 | TRBV27 | TGTGCCAGCATGAGGGACAGGGGGTACGAGCAGTACTTC | CASMRDRGYEQYF
few | TRBJ2-1 | - | TRBV2 | TGTGCCAGCAGTGTGCGGGATTGGTATGAGCAGTTCTTC | CASSVRDWYEQFF
- | TRBJ1-4 | TRBD1 | TRBV7-3 | TGTGCCAGCAGCCGTACAGGGGGTCCTAATGAAAAACTGTTTTTT | CASSRTGGPNEKLFF
- | TRBJ2-7 | - | TRBV4-3 | TGCGCCAGCAGCCAAGCGGGGAACTACGAGCAGTACTTC | CASSQAGNYEQYF
- | TRBJ1-6 | - | TRBV9 | TGTGCCAGCAGCCCCACGAGGGATAATTCACCCCTCCACTTT | CASSPTRDNSPLHF
once | TRBJ2-1 | - | TRBV9 | TGTGCCAGCAGCGTAGGAGGCGGGGAGCCCTACAATGAGCAGTTCTTC | CASSVGGGEPYNEQFF
- | TRBJ2-3 | - | TRBV7-9 | TGTGCCAGCAGCCCCAGGGGCCCAGATACGCAGTATTTT | CASSPRGPDTQYF
few | TRBJ2-1 | - | TRBV10-2 | TGCGCCAGCAGTGAGGACTCTGAAAGCGACAATGAGCAGTTCTTC | CASSEDSESDNEQFF